The entry that follows covers one T cell receptor (beta chain) sequence. Other DNA variants within this sample encode the same CDR3. The CDR3 extends over 14 amino acids. Germline CDR1 is SGHRS and CDR2 is YFSETQ. V lost 0 bases to trimming and J lost 2 bases, with 7 bases between them. The assay was immunoSEQ multiplex PCR, and TCRdb's table has in-frame clones only and misses some. Of some 670,000 clones listed, around 90% are singletons. The source of the sample is a study of blood T cell repertoires in COVID-19. The clonotype originates from a woman aged 18-29 years with acute or convalescent COVID-19. Sequenced: peripheral blood. The rearrangement joins TRBV5-1 to TRBJ2-3, with no clear D. CDR3: CASSLGASTDTQYF. The CDR3 bases are TGCGCCAGCAGCTTGGGCGCCTCCACAGATACGCAGTATTTT.